This TCR beta chain was identified in a study of cytomegalovirus exposure and HLA in healthy donors. Trimming at V came to 4 bases and at J to 3 bases, leaving 8 bases not matched to a gene. This CDR3 has 15 amino acids. CDR1 and CDR2 from the germline V gene are SQVTM and ANQGSEA. Method: immunoSEQ multiplex PCR; TCRdb's copy keeps in-frame clones and lacks some. The sample holds some 320,000 clones; around 87% are singletons and the top ten take approximately 1.1%. Sequenced sample: PBMCs. The rearrangement links TRBV29-1 to TRBJ2-5; 10 bases fit TRBD2. This sequence was found in a woman under 40 in good health and CMV-seropositive. The DNA for the CDR3 is TGCAGCGTTGGGCTAGCGGGGGCCGGGGAAGAGACCCAGTACTTC. This translates into CSVGLAGAGEETQYF.